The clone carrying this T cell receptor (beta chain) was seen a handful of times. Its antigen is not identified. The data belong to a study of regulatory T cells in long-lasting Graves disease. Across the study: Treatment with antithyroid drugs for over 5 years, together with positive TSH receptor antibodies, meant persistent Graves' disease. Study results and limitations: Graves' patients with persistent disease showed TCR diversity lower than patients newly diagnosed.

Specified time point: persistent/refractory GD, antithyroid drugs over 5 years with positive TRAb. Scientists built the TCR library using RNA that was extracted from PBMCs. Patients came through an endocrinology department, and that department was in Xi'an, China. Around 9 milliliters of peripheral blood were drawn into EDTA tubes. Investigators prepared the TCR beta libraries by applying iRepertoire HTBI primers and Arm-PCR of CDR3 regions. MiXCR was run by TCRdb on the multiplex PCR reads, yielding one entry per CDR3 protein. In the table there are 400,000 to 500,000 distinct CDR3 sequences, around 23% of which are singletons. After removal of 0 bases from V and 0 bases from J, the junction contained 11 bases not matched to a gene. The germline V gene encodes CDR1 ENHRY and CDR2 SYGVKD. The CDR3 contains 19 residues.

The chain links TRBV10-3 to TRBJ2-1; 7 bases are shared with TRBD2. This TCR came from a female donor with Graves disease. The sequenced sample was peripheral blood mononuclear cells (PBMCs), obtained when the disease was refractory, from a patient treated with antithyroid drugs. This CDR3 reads CAISESFGRNLSSYNEQFF. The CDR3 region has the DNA TGTGCCATCAGTGAGTCGTTCGGGAGGAACTTAAGCTCCTACAATGAGCAGTTCTTC.